Listed below are T cell receptor beta chains from one sample, sequenced in a study of long-term antiretroviral therapy in people with HIV. Method: immunoSEQ multiplex PCR; TCRdb's copy keeps in-frame clones and lacks some. The table records 25,000 or so clones, around four fifths of them present only once. Sequencing was performed on unsorted PBMCs, taken 0.8 years before starting antiretroviral therapy. These receptors originate from a man aged 18 to 30 with HIV. CDR3s include the opening cysteine and the closing phenylalanine or tryptophan. Each record gives: clone size, D gene, V gene, J gene, CDR3 protein, CDR3 DNA. The D gene is left open where the match is weak. Rows give clone size only sometimes, using once, few, many, or a class for an expanded clone.

few	-	TRBV7-2	TRBJ1-6	CASSLALVGGALHF	TGTGCCAGCAGCTTAGCGCTTGTCGGTGGGGCCCTCCACTTT
-	-	TRBV27	TRBJ2-2	CASSLGRNTGELFF	TGTGCCAGCAGTTTGGGACGGAACACCGGGGAGCTGTTTTTT
-	-	TRBV7-9	TRBJ2-7	CASSPKKGRNTYEQYF	TGTGCCAGCAGCCCAAAAAAGGGGAGGAACACCTACGAGCAGTACTTC
-	-	TRBV2	TRBJ1-2	CASSGAQGSGYTF	TGTGCCAGCAGTGGCGCACAGGGTTCCGGCTACACCTTC
once	TRBD2	TRBV5-1	TRBJ2-2	CASSLAPGGVTGELFF	TGCGCCAGCAGCTTGGCACCGGGAGGTGTGACCGGGGAGCTGTTTTTT
-	TRBD1	TRBV6-5	TRBJ2-2	CACWSGQGTPQELFF	TGTGCCTGTTGGTCCGGACAGGGGACGCCTCAGGAGCTGTTTTTT
-	TRBD2	TRBV19	TRBJ2-3	CASRRTSGSPDTQYF	TGTGCCAGTAGGAGGACTAGCGGGAGCCCAGATACGCAGTATTTT
medium-sized	TRBD1	TRBV5-1	TRBJ2-3	CASSRGQGWLDTQYF	TGCGCCAGCAGCCGGGGACAGGGCTGGTTGGATACGCAGTATTTT
-	-	TRBV5-6	TRBJ2-6	CASSPGNSGANVLTF	TGTGCCAGCAGCCCCGGGAACTCTGGGGCCAACGTCCTGACTTTC
-	-	TRBV29-1	TRBJ1-1	CSVEGQGNTEAFF	TGCAGCGTTGAAGGCCAGGGAAACACTGAAGCTTTCTTT
-	-	TRBV18	TRBJ1-4	CASSPGESTNEKLFF	TGTGCCAGCTCACCAGGGGAGTCAACTAATGAAAAACTGTTTTTT
-	-	TRBV5-4	TRBJ1-1	CASSLAGSVTEAFF	TGTGCCAGCAGCTTGGCAGGGAGTGTCACTGAAGCTTTCTTT
-	-	TRBV29-1	TRBJ1-1	CSVERGRSEAFF	TGCAGCGTTGAGCGGGGTAGGTCCGAAGCTTTCTTT
-	TRBD1	TRBV6-5	TRBJ1-5	CASRGTGGQPQHF	TGTGCCAGCAGGGGGACAGGGGGTCAGCCCCAGCATTTT
-	TRBD2	TRBV28	TRBJ2-7	CASSSIPGPLLKVAGVSYEQYF	TGTGCCAGCAGTTCAATACCGGGCCCCCTCCTTAAGGTAGCGGGCGTTTCCTACGAGCAGTACTTC
-	TRBD1	TRBV6-5	TRBJ1-4	CASSPGQGPNEKLFF	TGTGCCAGCAGCCCAGGACAGGGCCCAAATGAAAAACTGTTTTTT
once	-	TRBV5-1	TRBJ1-1	CASLSGTEAFF	TGCGCCAGCCTCTCTGGCACTGAAGCTTTCTTT
-	-	TRBV6-5	TRBJ2-2	CASRNLGGRAGELFF	TGTGCCAGCAGAAACCTGGGGGGCAGGGCCGGGGAGCTGTTTTTT
-	-	TRBV5-1	TRBJ1-1	CASSPSGGRGTEAFF	TGCGCCAGCAGCCCTTCGGGGGGAAGGGGCACTGAAGCTTTCTTT
-	-	TRBV15	TRBJ1-3	CATSRGNTIYF	TGTGCCACCAGCAGAGGAAACACCATATATTTT
-	TRBD1	TRBV2	TRBJ1-3	CASRGTGLTGNTIYF	TGTGCCAGCAGGGGGACAGGCCTTACCGGAAACACCATATATTTT
few	-	TRBV23-1	TRBJ1-5	CEGGAHGQPQHF	TGCGAGGGGGGGGCACACGGACAGCCCCAGCATTTT
-	-	TRBV6-6	TRBJ2-5	CASSLRDTKETQYF	TGTGCCAGCAGCCTCCGGGACACGAAAGAGACCCAGTACTTC
-	-	TRBV7-3	TRBJ1-3	CASSLQGYSGNTIYF	TGTGCCAGCAGCTTACAGGGCTATTCGGGAAACACCATATATTTT
-	-	TRBV5-3	TRBJ2-7	CARRNGTALIYEQYF	TGTGCCAGAAGGAACGGGACTGCTCTCATCTACGAGCAGTACTTC
-	TRBD2	TRBV6-5	TRBJ2-7	CASKLAGGVSYEQYF	TGTGCCAGCAAACTAGCGGGGGGTGTCTCCTACGAGCAGTACTTC
few	-	TRBV2	TRBJ1-6	CASSEGAANSPLHF	TGTGCCAGCAGTGAGGGAGCCGCCAATTCACCCCTCCACTTT
-	TRBD1	TRBV7-8	TRBJ2-1	CASSSYRGSYNEQFF	TGTGCCAGCAGCTCTTACAGGGGGTCGTACAATGAGCAGTTCTTC
-	-	TRBV5-6	TRBJ1-2	CASSAAGHGDGYTF	TGTGCCAGCAGCGCGGCGGGGCACGGGGATGGCTACACCTTC
-	-	TRBV14	TRBJ1-2	CASSQLSWEGYTF	TGTGCCAGCAGCCAGCTAAGCTGGGAAGGCTACACCTTC
few	TRBD1	TRBV11-1	TRBJ2-7	CASSPVGTGAGEQYF	TGTGCCAGCAGCCCAGTAGGGACAGGGGCTGGTGAGCAGTACTTC
once	TRBD1	TRBV30	TRBJ2-7	CAWRIPDRGLYEQYF	TGTGCCTGGAGGATCCCCGACAGGGGGCTGTACGAGCAGTACTTC
-	TRBD1	TRBV7-9	TRBJ1-2	CASSLAPGTVYGYTF	TGTGCCAGCAGCTTAGCCCCCGGGACAGTCTATGGCTACACCTTC
-	TRBD2	TRBV2	TRBJ2-1	CASSELAGTLSYNEQFF	TGTGCCAGCAGTGAACTAGCGGGGACCCTCTCATACAATGAGCAGTTCTTC
-	-	TRBV20-1	TRBJ2-7	CSASYEQYF	TGCAGTGCGAGCTACGAGCAGTACTTC
-	TRBD1	TRBV6-6	TRBJ2-7	CASSHRGIPYEQYF	TGTGCCAGCAGCCACAGGGGAATTCCCTACGAGCAGTACTTC
-	TRBD1	TRBV11-2	TRBJ2-7	CASSLGGGDTYEQYF	TGTGCCAGCAGCTTAGGAGGGGGCGACACCTACGAGCAGTACTTC
-	-	TRBV4-1	TRBJ2-7	CASSQELRGQDEQYF	TGCGCCAGCAGCCAAGAATTGAGGGGTCAGGACGAGCAGTACTTC
few	TRBD1	TRBV27	TRBJ2-7	CASSLGTVYEQYF	TGTGCCAGCAGTTTAGGGACAGTGTACGAGCAGTACTTC
-	-	TRBV5-6	TRBJ1-5	CASSQGGGNQPQHF	TGTGCCAGCAGCCAAGGGGGGGGCAATCAGCCCCAGCATTTT
-	-	TRBV4-1	TRBJ2-3	CASSQETGTQYF	TGCGCCAGCAGCCAAGAGACGGGAACGCAGTATTTT
-	-	TRBV27	TRBJ2-7	CASSLSGGRVYEQYF	TGTGCCAGCAGTTTATCGGGGGGACGAGTCTACGAGCAGTACTTC
once	-	TRBV18	TRBJ2-1	CASSPSHSSYNEQFF	TGTGCCAGCTCACCCAGTCACAGCTCCTACAATGAGCAGTTCTTC
-	-	TRBV30	TRBJ2-3	CAWSLGEGGTDTQYF	TGTGCCTGGAGTCTCGGAGAGGGGGGGACAGATACGCAGTATTTT
-	-	TRBV18	TRBJ2-5	CASSPVGGGETQYF	TGTGCCAGCTCACCAGTCGGAGGGGGGGAGACCCAGTACTTC
-	TRBD2	TRBV5-1	TRBJ2-3	CASSAGLAGPRTDTQYF	TGCGCCAGCAGCGCGGGACTAGCGGGGCCCCGCACAGATACGCAGTATTTT
-	-	TRBV10-3	TRBJ2-3	CAISDGAPDTQYF	TGTGCCATCAGTGACGGGGCCCCAGATACGCAGTATTTT
-	TRBD2	TRBV7-2	TRBJ2-7	CASSLAYPGLAGHYEQYF	TGTGCCAGCAGCTTAGCCTACCCGGGACTAGCGGGCCACTACGAGCAGTACTTC
-	TRBD2	TRBV5-1	TRBJ2-3	CASSLGGGGSADTQYF	TGCGCCAGCAGCTTGGGGGGGGGAGGGTCCGCAGATACGCAGTATTTT